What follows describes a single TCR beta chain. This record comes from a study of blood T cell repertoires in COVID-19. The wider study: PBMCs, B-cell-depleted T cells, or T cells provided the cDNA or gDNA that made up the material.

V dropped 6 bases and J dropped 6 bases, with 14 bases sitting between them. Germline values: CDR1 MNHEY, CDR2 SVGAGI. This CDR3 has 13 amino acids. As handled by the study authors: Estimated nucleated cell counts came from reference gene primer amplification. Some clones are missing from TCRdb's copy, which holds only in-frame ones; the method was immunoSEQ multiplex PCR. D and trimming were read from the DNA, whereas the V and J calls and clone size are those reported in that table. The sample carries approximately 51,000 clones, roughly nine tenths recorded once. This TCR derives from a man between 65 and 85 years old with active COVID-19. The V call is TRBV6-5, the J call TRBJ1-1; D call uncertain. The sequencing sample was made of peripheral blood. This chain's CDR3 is CASRLGVSAEAFF. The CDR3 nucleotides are TGTGCCAGCAGGTTGGGCGTAAGTGCTGAAGCTTTCTTT.